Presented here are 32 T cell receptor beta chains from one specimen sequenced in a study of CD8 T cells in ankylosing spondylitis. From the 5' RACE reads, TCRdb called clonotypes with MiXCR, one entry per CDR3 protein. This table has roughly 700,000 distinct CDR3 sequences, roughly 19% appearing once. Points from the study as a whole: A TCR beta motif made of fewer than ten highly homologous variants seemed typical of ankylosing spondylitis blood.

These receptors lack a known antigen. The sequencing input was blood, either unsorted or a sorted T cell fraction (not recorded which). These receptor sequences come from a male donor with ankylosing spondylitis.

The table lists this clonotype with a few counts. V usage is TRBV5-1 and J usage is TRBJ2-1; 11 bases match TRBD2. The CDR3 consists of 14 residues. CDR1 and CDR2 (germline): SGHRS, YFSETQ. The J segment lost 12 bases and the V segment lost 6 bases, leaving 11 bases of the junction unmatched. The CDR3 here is CASTWSLAGGLQFF. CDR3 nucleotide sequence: TGCGCCAGCACGTGGTCGCTAGCGGGGGGATTGCAGTTCTTC.

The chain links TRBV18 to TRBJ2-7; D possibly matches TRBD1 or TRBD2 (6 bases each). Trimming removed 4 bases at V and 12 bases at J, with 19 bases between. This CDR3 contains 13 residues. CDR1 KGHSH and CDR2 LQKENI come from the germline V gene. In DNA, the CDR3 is TGTGCCAGCTCACGACAGGAGGGTGAAGTACGGTACTTC. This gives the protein CASSRQEGEVRYF.

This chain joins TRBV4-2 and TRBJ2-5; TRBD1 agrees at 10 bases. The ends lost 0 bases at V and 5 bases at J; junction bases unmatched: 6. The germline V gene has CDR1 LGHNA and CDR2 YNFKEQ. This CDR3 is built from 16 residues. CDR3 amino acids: CASSQDPTDRGETQYF. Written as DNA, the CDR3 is TGTGCCAGCAGCCAAGATCCTACGGACAGGGGGGAGACCCAGTACTTC.

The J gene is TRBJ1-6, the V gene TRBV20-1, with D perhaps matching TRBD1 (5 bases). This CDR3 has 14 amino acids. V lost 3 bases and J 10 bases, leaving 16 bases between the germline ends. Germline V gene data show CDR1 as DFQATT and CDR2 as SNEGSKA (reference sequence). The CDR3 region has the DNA TGCAGTGCTAGGCAGGAGACGGGGACCTCACCCCTCCACTTT. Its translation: CSARQETGTSPLHF.

The CDR3 DNA is TGTGCCAGCAGCCCGCCCACGGGACTACAGTACTTC. Translated, it gives CASSPPTGLQYF. V usage is TRBV11-3 and J usage is TRBJ2-7; 7 bases are shared with TRBD2. After removal of 5 bases from V and 10 bases from J, the junction contained 8 bases not matched to a gene. The CDR3 runs to 12 residues. CDR1 and CDR2 (germline): SGHNT, YENEEA. Using reference TRBV11-3 and TRBJ2-7 for the parts outside the CDR3, the full variable domain is EAGVVQSPRYKIIEKKQPVAFWCNPISGHNTLYWYLQNLGQGPELLIRYENEEAVDDSQLPKDRFSAERLKGVDSTLKIQPAELGDSAVYLCASSPPTGLQYFGPGTRLTVT.

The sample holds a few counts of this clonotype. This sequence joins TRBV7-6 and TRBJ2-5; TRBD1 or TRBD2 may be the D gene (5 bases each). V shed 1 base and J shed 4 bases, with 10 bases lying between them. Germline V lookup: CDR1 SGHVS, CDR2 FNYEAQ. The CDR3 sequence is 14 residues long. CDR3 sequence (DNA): TGTGCCAGCAGCTTAGTACAAGGGACAGAGACCCAGTACTTC. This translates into CASSLVQGTETQYF.

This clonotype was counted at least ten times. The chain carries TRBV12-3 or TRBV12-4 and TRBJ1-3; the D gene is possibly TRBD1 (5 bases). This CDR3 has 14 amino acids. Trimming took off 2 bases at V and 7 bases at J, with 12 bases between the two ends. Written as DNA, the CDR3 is TGTGCCAGCAGTTTAAGCGGCTGGGGGAACACCATATATTTT. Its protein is CASSLSGWGNTIYF.

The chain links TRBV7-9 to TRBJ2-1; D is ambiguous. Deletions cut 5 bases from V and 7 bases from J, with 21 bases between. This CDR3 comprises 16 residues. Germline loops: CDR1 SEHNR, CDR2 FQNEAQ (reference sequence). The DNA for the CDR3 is TGTGCCAGCAGCCTAGAACTGATAGGATCCTCAAATGAGCAGTTCTTC. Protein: CASSLELIGSSNEQFF. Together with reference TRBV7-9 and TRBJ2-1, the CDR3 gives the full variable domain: DTGVSQNPRHKITKRGQNVTFRCDPISEHNRLYWYRQTLGQGPEFLTYFQNEAQLEKSRLLSDRFSAERPKGSFSTLEIQRTEQGDSAMYLCASSLELIGSSNEQFFGPGTRLTVL.

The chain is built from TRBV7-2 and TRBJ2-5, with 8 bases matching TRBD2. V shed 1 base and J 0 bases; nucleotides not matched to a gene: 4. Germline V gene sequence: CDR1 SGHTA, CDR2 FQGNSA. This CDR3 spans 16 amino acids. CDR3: CASSLGGGPHQETQYF. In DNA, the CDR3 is TGTGCCAGCAGCTTAGGCGGGGGGCCGCACCAAGAGACCCAGTACTTC.

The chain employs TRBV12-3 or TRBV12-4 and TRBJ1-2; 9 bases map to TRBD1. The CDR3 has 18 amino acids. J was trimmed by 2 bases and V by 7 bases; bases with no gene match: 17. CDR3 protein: CASTPRGQGFSGNYGYTF. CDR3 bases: TGTGCCAGCACCCCCCGGGGACAGGGTTTCTCGGGGAACTATGGCTACACCTTC.

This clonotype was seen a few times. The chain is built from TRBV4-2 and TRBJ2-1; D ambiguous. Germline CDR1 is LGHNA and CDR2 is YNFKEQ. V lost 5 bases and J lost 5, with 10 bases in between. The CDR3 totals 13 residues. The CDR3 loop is CASSGDLNNEQFF. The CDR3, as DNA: TGTGCCAGCAGCGGGGATTTAAACAATGAGCAGTTCTTC.

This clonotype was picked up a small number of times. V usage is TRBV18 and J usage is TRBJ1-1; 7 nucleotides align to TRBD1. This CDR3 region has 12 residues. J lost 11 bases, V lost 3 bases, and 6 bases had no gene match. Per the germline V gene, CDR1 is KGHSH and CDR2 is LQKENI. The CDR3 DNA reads TGTGCCAGCTCACCGCGACAGGGAGGGGCTTTCTTT. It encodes CASSPRQGGAFF.

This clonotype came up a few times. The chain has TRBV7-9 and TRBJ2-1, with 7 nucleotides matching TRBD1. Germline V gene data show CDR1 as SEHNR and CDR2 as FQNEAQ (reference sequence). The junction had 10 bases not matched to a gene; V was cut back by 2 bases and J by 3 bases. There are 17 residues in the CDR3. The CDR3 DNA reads TGTGCCAGCAGCTTAAACTATGGGACAGAACACTACAATGAGCAGTTCTTC. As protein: CASSLNYGTEHYNEQFF.

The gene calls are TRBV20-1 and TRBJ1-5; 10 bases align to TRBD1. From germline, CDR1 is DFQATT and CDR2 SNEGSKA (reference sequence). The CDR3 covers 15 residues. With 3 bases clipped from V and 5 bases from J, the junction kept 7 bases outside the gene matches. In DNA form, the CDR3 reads TGCAGTGCTAGTGATAGGACAGGGGGTTATCAGCCCCAGCATTTT. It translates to CSASDRTGGYQPQHF.

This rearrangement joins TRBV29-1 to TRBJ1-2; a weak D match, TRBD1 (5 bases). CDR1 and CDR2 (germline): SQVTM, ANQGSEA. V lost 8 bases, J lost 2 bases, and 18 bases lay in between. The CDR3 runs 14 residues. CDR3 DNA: TGCAGCTGTTACCCGGGGACGTCCAACTATGGCTACACCTTC. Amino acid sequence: CSCYPGTSNYGYTF.

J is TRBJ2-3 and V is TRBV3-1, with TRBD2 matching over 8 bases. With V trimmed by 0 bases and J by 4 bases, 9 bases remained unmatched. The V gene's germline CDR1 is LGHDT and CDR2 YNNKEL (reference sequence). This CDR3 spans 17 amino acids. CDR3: CASSQDSSGRRADTQYF. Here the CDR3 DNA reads TGTGCCAGCAGCCAAGATTCGAGCGGGAGAAGGGCAGATACGCAGTATTTT.

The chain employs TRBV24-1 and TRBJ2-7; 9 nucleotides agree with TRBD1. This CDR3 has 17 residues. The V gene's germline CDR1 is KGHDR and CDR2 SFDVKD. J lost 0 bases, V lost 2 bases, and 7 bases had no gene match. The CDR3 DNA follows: TGTGCCACCAGTGATTGGGATCGGGACAGGGTCTCCTACGAGCAGTACTTC. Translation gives CATSDWDRDRVSYEQYF.

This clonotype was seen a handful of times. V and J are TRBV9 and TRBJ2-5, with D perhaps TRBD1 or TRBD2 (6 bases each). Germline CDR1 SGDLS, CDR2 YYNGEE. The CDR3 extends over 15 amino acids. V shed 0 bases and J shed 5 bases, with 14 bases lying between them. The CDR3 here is CASSVDHRAGETQYF. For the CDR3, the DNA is TGTGCCAGCAGCGTAGATCACAGGGCGGGGGAGACCCAGTACTTC.

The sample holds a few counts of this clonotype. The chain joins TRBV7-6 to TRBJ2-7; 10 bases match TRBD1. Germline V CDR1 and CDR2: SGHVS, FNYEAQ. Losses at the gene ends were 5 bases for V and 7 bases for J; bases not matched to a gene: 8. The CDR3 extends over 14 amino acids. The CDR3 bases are TGTGCCAGCAGCACCCGACAGGGGGCGGAGGAGCAGTACTTC. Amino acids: CASSTRQGAEEQYF.

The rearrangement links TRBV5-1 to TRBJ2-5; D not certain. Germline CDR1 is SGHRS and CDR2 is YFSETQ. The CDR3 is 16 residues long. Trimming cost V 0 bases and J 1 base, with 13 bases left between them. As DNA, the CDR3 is TGCGCCAGCAGCTTGGTGGGTCAGCTGAGCCAAGAGACCCAGTACTTC. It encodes CASSLVGQLSQETQYF.

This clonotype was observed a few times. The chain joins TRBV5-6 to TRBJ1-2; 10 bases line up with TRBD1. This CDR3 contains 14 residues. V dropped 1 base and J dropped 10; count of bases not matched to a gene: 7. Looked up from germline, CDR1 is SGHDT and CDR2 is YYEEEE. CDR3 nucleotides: TGTGCCAGCAGCTTGTTAGGGGGACAGGGGTCCTACACCTTC. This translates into CASSLLGGQGSYTF.

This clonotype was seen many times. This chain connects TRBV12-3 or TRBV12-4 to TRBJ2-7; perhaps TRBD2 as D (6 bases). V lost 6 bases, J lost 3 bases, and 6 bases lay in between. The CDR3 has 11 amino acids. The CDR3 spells CASREGYEQYF. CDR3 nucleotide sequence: TGTGCCAGCAGGGAGGGCTACGAGCAGTACTTC.

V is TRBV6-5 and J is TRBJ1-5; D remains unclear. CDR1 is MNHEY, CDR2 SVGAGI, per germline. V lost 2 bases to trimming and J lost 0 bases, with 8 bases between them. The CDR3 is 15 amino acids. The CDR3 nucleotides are TGTGCCAGCAGTTACGTTGGGGATAGCAATCAGCCCCAGCATTTT. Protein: CASSYVGDSNQPQHF.

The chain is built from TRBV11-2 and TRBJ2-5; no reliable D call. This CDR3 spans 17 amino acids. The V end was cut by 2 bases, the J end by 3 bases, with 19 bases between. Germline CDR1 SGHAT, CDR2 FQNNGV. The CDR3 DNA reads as TGTGCCAGCAGCTTACATCCGGCCCCGGCCATCGAAGAGACCCAGTACTTC. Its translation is CASSLHPAPAIEETQYF.

CDR3: CSVEPIGGEGEQYF. The CDR3 nucleotides are TGCAGCGTTGAGCCTATCGGGGGTGAGGGGGAGCAGTACTTC. V usage is TRBV29-1 and J usage is TRBJ2-7; possible D gene TRBD2, 6 bases. V was pared by 3 bases and J by 7 bases, with 19 bases between. From germline, CDR1 is SQVTM and CDR2 ANQGSEA. This CDR3 region has 14 residues.

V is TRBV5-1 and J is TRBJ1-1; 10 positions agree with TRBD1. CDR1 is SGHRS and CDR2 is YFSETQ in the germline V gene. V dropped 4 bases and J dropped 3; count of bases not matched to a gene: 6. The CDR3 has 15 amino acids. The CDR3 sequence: CASSVRTGGDTEAFF. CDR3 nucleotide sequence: TGCGCCAGCAGCGTCCGGACAGGGGGAGACACTGAAGCTTTCTTT. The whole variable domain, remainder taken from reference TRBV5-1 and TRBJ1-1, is KAGVTQTPRYLIKTRGQQVTLSCSPISGHRSVSWYQQTPGQGLQFLFEYFSETQRNKGNFPGRFSGRQFSNSRSEMNVSTLELGDSALYLCASSVRTGGDTEAFFGQGTRLTVV.

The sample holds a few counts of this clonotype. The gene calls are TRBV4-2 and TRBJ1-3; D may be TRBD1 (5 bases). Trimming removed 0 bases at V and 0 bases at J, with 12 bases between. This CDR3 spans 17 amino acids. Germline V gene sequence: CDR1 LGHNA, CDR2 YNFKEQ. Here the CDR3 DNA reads TGTGCCAGCAGCCAAGATATGGGGCCTGTCTCTGGAAACACCATATATTTT. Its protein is CASSQDMGPVSGNTIYF.

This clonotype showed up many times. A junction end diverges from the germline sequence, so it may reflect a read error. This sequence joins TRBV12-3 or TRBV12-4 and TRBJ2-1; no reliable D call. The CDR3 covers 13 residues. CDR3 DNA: TGTGCCAGCAGCTTAGGCTTCTACAATGAGCAGTTCTTC. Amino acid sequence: CASSLGFYNEQFF.

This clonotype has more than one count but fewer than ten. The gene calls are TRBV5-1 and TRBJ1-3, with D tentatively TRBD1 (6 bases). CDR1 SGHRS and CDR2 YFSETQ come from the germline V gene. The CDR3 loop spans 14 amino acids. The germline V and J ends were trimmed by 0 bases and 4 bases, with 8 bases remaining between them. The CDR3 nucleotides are TGCGCCAGCAGCTTGGGGACAGCCGGAAACACCATATATTTT. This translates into CASSLGTAGNTIYF.

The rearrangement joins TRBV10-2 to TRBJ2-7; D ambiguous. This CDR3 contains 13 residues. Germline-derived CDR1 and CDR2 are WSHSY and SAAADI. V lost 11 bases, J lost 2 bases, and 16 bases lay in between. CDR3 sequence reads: CASRAAPAYEQYF. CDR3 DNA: TGCGCCTCCCGGGCGGCACCTGCCTACGAGCAGTACTTC.

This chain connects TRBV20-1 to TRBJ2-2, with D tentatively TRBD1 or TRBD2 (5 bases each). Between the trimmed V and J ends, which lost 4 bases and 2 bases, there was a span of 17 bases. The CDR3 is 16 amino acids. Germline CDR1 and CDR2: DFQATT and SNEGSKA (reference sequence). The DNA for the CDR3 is TGCAGTGCTAAGGGTCCGGGGCAGTATAACACCGGGGAGCTGTTTTTT. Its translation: CSAKGPGQYNTGELFF.

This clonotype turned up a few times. CDR3 nucleotide sequence: TGTGCCAGCAGCTTACTTGGGCCCCCGGCTAGGTCTAATGAGCAGTTCTTC. As protein: CASSLLGPPARSNEQFF. This chain connects TRBV7-2 to TRBJ2-1; no clear D gene. V was clipped by 2 bases and J by 7 bases, with 21 bases between them. This CDR3 region has 17 residues. Germline loops: CDR1 SGHTA, CDR2 FQGNSA.